The text below deals with one T cell receptor (beta chain). This clonotype was counted many times. The clone's antigen remains unknown. The junction does not match germline at one end; this may be a read error. Library method: PCR. TCRdb shows the sequencer as Illumina HiSeq 2500. TCR libraries were prepared with molecular barcoding, using unique molecular identifiers to normalize TCRbeta repertoire quantification. TCRdb reanalyzed the raw reads on its own, using fastp at Q25 for trimming and MiXCR for clone calling, and kept in-frame beta chains. Rows merge per CDR3 protein into single entries with the most common DNA and genes. This sample lists about 300,000 distinct CDR3 sequences; roughly 9.1% were detected once. The biggest ten clones account for less than 9% of the sample. This record belongs to a study of T-cell reconstitution after alpha-beta-depleted transplantation in children (dated by TCRdb to the mid-2010s). As for the study more broadly: T-cell immune reconstitution after TCRalphabeta/CD19-depleted allogeneic hematopoietic cell transplantation in children was quantitatively tracked in the study by means of TCR repertoire profiling.

Overall results and qualifications from the work: In some patients, high TCRbeta diversity at day 60 was attributed to recipient T cells and intrathymic progenitors that had survived conditioning. Over subsequent months, a decline in hyperexpanded clone frequencies was noted, and after one year, T-cell counts and TCRbeta diversity were mostly ascribed to newly produced T cells. About two months after transplant, the apparently early recovery of alphabetaT-cell counts reportedly depended on just several hundred clones that had expanded rapidly and came from non-depleted graft cells.

As encoded in the germline V gene, CDR1 is SGHVS while CDR2 is FNYEAQ. The CDR3 starts with the cysteine, ends with the phenylalanine, and has 16 residues. CDR3 DNA is the only sequence kept; it has 48 bases, read in frame from the first base. What the treatment or condition label conveys for this sample: allogeneic hematopoietic cell transplantation with graft depleted of TCRalphabeta T cells and CD19 B cells. The children who served as transplant recipients had been given grafts of TCRalphabeta/CD19-depleted allogeneic hematopoietic cells. Material: PBMCs, obtained before TCRalphabeta/CD19-depleted stem cell transplant. The TCR comes from a boy younger than two with acute myeloid leukemia, due to receive a stem cell transplant. This sequence uses TRBV7-6 and TRBJ2-3, with TRBD2 identical over 8 junction bases. CDR3 protein: CANSTLSGASTDTQYF. In nucleotides, the sequence is TGTGCCAACAGCACACTTAGCGGGGCTAGCACAGATACGCAGTATTTT.